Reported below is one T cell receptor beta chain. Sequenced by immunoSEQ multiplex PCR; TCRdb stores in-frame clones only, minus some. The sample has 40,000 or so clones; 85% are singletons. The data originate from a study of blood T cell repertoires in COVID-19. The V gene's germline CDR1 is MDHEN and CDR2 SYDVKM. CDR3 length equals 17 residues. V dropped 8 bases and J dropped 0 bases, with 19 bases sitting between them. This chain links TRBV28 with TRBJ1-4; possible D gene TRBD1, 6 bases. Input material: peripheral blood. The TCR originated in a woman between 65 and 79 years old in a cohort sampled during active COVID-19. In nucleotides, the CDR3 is TGTGCCAGCGTCGGTTTGCGACAGGTTGCAACTAATGAAAAACTGTTTTTT. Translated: CASVGLRQVATNEKLFF. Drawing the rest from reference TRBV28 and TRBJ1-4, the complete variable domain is DVKVTQSSRYLVKRTGEKVFLECVQDMDHENMFWYRQDPGLGLRLIYFSYDVKMKEKGDIPEGYSVSREKKERFSLILESASTNQTSMYLCASVGLRQVATNEKLFFGSGTQLSVL.